The subject of this entry is one T cell receptor (beta chain). This record belongs to a study of PD-1 blockade in classical Hodgkin lymphoma. The V end lost 0 bases, the J end lost 1 base, and 9 bases lay between the germline ends. The V gene's germline CDR1 is SGHRS and CDR2 YFSETQ. This CDR3 is 15 amino acids long. Clones were read by immunoSEQ multiplex PCR, and TCRdb kept only the in-frame ones, dropping some. The table has some 60,000 clones, 90% seen once. Each patient relapsed following autologous stem cell transplantation, and prior brentuximab vedotin exposure differed. The sequenced sample was peripheral blood mononuclear cells (PBMCs), obtained at baseline. The sequence was obtained from a human donor with classical Hodgkin lymphoma. V gene TRBV5-1 combines with J gene TRBJ2-3, with TRBD2 as a possible D gene (6 bases). CDR3 sequence: CASSLAASGTDTQYF. CDR3 DNA sequence: TGCGCCAGCAGCTTGGCGGCTAGCGGCACAGATACGCAGTATTTT.